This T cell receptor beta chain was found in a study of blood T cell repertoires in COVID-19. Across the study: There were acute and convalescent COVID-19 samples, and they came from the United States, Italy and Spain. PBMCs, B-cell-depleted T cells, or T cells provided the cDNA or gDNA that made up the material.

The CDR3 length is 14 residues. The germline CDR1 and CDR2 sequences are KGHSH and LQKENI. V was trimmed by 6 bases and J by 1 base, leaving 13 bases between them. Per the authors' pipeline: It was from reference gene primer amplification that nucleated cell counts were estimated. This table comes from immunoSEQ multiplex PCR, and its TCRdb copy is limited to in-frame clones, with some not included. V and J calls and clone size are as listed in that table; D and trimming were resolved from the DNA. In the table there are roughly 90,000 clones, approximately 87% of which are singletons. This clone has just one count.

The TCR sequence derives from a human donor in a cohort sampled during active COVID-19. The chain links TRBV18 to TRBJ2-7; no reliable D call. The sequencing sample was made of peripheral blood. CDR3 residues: CASSVSPRSYEQYF. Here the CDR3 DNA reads TGTGCCAGCTCCGTTTCTCCGAGGTCCTACGAGCAGTACTTC. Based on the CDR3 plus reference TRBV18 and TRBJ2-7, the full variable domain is NAGVMQNPRHLVRRRGQEARLRCSPMKGHSHVYWYRQLPEEGLKFMVYLQKENIIDESGMPKERFSAEFPKEGPSILRIQQVVRGDSAAYFCASSVSPRSYEQYFGPGTRLTVT.